These 16 T cell receptor beta chains came from one sample sequenced in a study of patients and donors after allogeneic stem cell transplantation. TCRdb reprocessed the RT-PCR reads via MiXCR and lists one record per CDR3 protein. The sample carries about 960,000 distinct CDR3 sequences, under 20% recorded once. The specimen was blood, either unsorted or a sorted T cell fraction (not recorded which). The receptor source for this set is a human donor who was either an allogeneic HSCT recipient or a stem cell or donor lymphocyte infusion donor (not recorded which). It is not recorded whose cells these are; they may come from a transplant donor.

This clonotype was counted only a few times. The chain recombines TRBV12-3 or TRBV12-4 with TRBJ2-2; D possibly uses TRBD1 or TRBD2 (5 bases each). Trimming stripped 5 bases from V and 8 bases from J, with 15 bases between. The CDR3 consists of 14 residues. The CDR3 loop is CASSLSGTMGELFF. CDR3 DNA: TGTGCCAGCAGTCTATCCGGGACCATGGGGGAGCTGTTTTTT.

This clonotype was seen at least ten times. The chain has TRBV5-1 and TRBJ2-1; TRBD2 matches at 14 bases. V was pared by 5 bases and J by 8 bases, with 6 bases of the junction left unmatched. The germline gives CDR1 SGHRS, CDR2 YFSETQ. This CDR3 comprises 15 residues. CDR3 bases: TGCGCCAGCAGATCCGGGACTAGCGGGAGCCATGAGCAGTTCTTC. Its translation is CASRSGTSGSHEQFF.

The chain has TRBV7-8 and TRBJ2-2; D may be TRBD1 (6 bases). With 5 bases removed from V and 6 bases from J, the gap between germline ends came to 19 bases. Germline V gene lookup returns CDR1 SGHVS and CDR2 FQNEAQ. The CDR3 sequence is 16 residues long. CDR3 nucleotide sequence: TGTGCCAGCAGCCCCTGGGACAAGGGACGGGCCGGGGAGCTGTTTTTT. Residues: CASSPWDKGRAGELFF.

This clonotype was counted ten times or more. The chain carries TRBV12-3 or TRBV12-4 and TRBJ2-1; 7 positions match TRBD1. The CDR3 is made up of 14 amino acids. With 8 bases clipped from V and 0 bases from J, the junction kept 4 bases outside the gene matches. DNA for the CDR3: TGTGCCAGCCGCAGGACAGGCTCCTACAATGAGCAGTTCTTC. It is translated as CASRRTGSYNEQFF.

The rearrangement joins TRBV19 to TRBJ2-7; 9 nucleotides line up with TRBD2. The germline V gene encodes CDR1 LNHDA and CDR2 SQIVND (reference sequence). The CDR3 runs 16 residues. J gave up 4 bases and V 4 bases, and 11 bases lay outside the gene matches. The CDR3 DNA sequence: TGTGCCAGTAGTACCCGGACTAGCGTATACCCTTACGAGCAGTACTTC. The encoded protein is CASSTRTSVYPYEQYF.

V and J are TRBV7-6 and TRBJ2-7; 14 bases map to TRBD2. CDR1 and CDR2 (germline): SGHVS, FNYEAQ. This CDR3 comprises 16 residues. V lost 5 bases, J lost 6 bases, and 9 bases stayed unmatched. The CDR3 region is CASSLGLAGDPREQYF. The CDR3 DNA sequence: TGTGCCAGCAGCCTGGGACTAGCGGGAGATCCCCGCGAGCAGTACTTC.

This chain uses TRBV6-5 with TRBJ1-2, with no clear D. Trimming removed 0 bases at V and 3 bases at J, with 8 bases between. The CDR3 consists of 14 residues. CDR1 MNHEY and CDR2 SVGAGI come from the germline V gene. The CDR3 DNA reads TGTGCCAGCAGTTACTCGTCCCAAGACTATGGCTACACCTTC. This encodes CASSYSSQDYGYTF.

This chain uses TRBV5-1 with TRBJ1-1, with no clear D. This CDR3 spans 13 amino acids. Trimming shortened V by 4 bases and J by 10 bases, and 17 bases separated the two germline ends. Looked up from germline, CDR1 is SGHRS and CDR2 is YFSETQ. The CDR3: CASSPTGLPGAFF. The DNA for the CDR3 is TGCGCCAGCAGCCCAACTGGACTCCCTGGAGCTTTCTTT.

This clonotype has more than one count but fewer than ten. This rearrangement joins TRBV5-6 to TRBJ1-2; D is perhaps TRBD1 (6 bases). V was cut by 4 bases and J by 5 bases, with 9 bases left in between. The CDR3 sequence is 12 residues long. Looked up from germline, CDR1 is SGHDT and CDR2 is YYEEEE. CDR3 DNA: TGTGCCAGCAGCATGGACAGATATGGCTACACCTTC. Protein sequence: CASSMDRYGYTF.

The rearrangement links TRBV7-9 to TRBJ2-3; D possibly matches TRBD1 or TRBD2 (5 bases each). This CDR3 contains 14 residues. Trimming cost V 4 bases and J 2 bases, with 10 bases left between them. Germline V lookup: CDR1 SEHNR, CDR2 FQNEAQ (reference sequence). The CDR3 coding sequence is TGTGCCAGCAGCTCGAGGGACGTCACAGATACGCAGTATTTT. It specifies CASSSRDVTDTQYF.

This clonotype came up a few times. V gene TRBV29-1 combines with J gene TRBJ2-7; 10 bases match TRBD2. V shed 1 base, J shed 7 bases, and the junction held 10 bases outside the gene matches. This CDR3 is built from 15 residues. Germline CDR1 SQVTM, CDR2 ANQGSEA. The CDR3 region is CSVEGRRSGRPEQYF. The CDR3 DNA is TGCAGCGTTGAAGGAAGGCGTAGCGGGAGGCCGGAGCAGTACTTC.

This clonotype was counted between two and nine times. The chain carries TRBV6-5 and TRBJ2-6; D ambiguous. V was trimmed by 2 bases and J by 2 bases, leaving 7 bases between them. Germline assignment: CDR1 MNHEY and CDR2 SVGAGI. CDR3 length: 15 amino acids. The CDR3 sequence: CASSYGSTGANVLTF. As DNA, the CDR3 is TGTGCCAGCAGTTACGGGTCGACTGGGGCCAACGTCCTGACTTTC.

This clonotype turned up a few times. CDR3 region: CASSMDTRQPQHF. The CDR3 coding sequence is TGTGCCAGCAGTATGGACACCCGTCAGCCCCAGCATTTT. The rearrangement links TRBV12-3 or TRBV12-4 to TRBJ1-5; weak D call: TRBD1 (5 bases). V was cut by 5 bases and J by 6 bases, with 11 bases left in between. The CDR3 spans 13 residues.

The chain carries TRBV5-4 and TRBJ2-2; no definite D call. Germline CDR1 and CDR2: SGHNT and YYREEE (reference sequence). Trimming took off 2 bases at V and 9 bases at J, with 14 bases between the two ends. This CDR3 is 14 amino acids long. The CDR3 loop is CASSFNEGYRELFF. CDR3 coding DNA: TGTGCCAGCAGCTTTAATGAAGGCTACCGGGAGCTGTTTTTT.

The CDR3: CASNNGGHEQYF. The CDR3 nucleotides read TGCGCCAGCAACAACGGGGGACACGAGCAGTACTTC. The rearrangement links TRBV5-1 to TRBJ2-7, with a possible D match to TRBD2 (6 bases). Trimming took off 6 bases at V and 5 bases at J, with 12 bases between the two ends. The CDR3 is made up of 12 amino acids. Germline V gives CDR1 SGHRS, CDR2 YFSETQ.

CDR3 sequence reads: CATSREARGVSGANVLTF. The DNA for the CDR3 is TGTGCCACCAGCAGAGAGGCCAGGGGTGTTTCTGGGGCCAACGTCCTGACTTTC. The chain employs TRBV15 and TRBJ2-6; the D gene is possibly TRBD1 (6 bases). CDR1 is LNHNV and CDR2 is YYDKDF in the germline V gene (reference sequence). The CDR3 length is 18 residues. V shed 0 bases and J shed 1 base, with 13 bases lying between them. Combining the CDR3 with reference TRBV15 and TRBJ2-6 gives the whole variable domain DAMVIQNPRYQVTQFGKPVTLSCSQTLNHNVMYWYQQKSSQAPKLLFHYYDKDFNNEADTPDNFQSRRPNTSFCFLDIRSPGLGDTAMYLCATSREARGVSGANVLTFGAGSRLTVL.